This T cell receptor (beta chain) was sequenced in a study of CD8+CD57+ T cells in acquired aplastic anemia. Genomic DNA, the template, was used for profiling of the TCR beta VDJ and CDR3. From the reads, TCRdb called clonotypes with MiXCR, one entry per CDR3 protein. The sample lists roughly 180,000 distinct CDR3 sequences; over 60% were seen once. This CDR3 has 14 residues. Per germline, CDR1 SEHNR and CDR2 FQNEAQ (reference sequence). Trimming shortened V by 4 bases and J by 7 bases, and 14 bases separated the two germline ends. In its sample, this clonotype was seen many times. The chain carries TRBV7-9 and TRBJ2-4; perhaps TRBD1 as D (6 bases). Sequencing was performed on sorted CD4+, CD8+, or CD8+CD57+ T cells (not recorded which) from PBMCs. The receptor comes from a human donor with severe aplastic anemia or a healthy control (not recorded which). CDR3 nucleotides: TGTGCCAGCAGCTCCCTCAGGGGTTTGAACATTCAGTACTTC. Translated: CASSSLRGLNIQYF.